This T cell receptor beta chain was sequenced for a study of blood T cell repertoires in COVID-19. About the research overall: Spain, Italy and the United States supplied samples that represented acute and convalescent COVID-19.

Some clones are missing from TCRdb's copy, which holds only in-frame ones; the method was immunoSEQ multiplex PCR. The sample has about 200,000 clones, around nine tenths seen once. J lost 5 bases, V lost 5 bases, and 6 bases had no gene match. The CDR3 spans 15 residues. CDR1 and CDR2 from the germline V gene are SGHTA and FQGTGA. V gene TRBV7-3 combines with J gene TRBJ2-2; 9 bases map to TRBD1. Sequenced: peripheral blood. This TCR derives from a man in his fifties or sixties who had recovered from COVID-19. CDR3 bases: TGTGCCAGCAGCCGGACAGGGGCCACAACCGGGGAGCTGTTTTTT. Residues: CASSRTGATTGELFF.